This record concerns one T cell receptor beta chain sequence. TCRdb reanalyzed the 5' RACE reads, giving one entry per CDR3 protein sequence and no DNA. Its clone listing holds around 200,000 distinct CDR3 sequences. Germline V gene data show CDR1 as SGHAT and CDR2 as FQDESV (reference sequence). The CDR3 consists of 18 residues. These data come from a study of monozygotic twins with inflammatory bowel disease. The chain has TRBV11-1 and TRBJ1-1; TCRdb's D gene call, TRBD1, goes unchecked for lack of DNA. What was sequenced was blood. This sequence was found in a human donor with ulcerative colitis or Crohn's disease, or a healthy co-twin of an affected twin (not recorded which). The CDR3 protein is CDQGSLRACHFLNTEAFF.